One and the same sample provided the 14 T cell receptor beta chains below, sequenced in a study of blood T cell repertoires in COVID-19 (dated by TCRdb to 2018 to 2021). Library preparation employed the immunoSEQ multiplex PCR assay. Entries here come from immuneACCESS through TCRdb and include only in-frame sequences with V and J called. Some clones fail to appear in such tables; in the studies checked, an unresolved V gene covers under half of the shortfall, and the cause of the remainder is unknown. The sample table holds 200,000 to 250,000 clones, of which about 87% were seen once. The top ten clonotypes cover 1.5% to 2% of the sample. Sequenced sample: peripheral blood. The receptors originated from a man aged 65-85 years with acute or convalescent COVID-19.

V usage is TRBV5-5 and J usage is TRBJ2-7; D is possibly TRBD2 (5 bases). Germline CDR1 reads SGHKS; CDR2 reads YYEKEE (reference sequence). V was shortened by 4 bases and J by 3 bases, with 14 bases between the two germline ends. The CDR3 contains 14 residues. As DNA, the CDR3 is TGTGCCAGCAGCGGCGGGTCGGGAAGCTACGAGCAGTACTTC. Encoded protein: CASSGGSGSYEQYF.

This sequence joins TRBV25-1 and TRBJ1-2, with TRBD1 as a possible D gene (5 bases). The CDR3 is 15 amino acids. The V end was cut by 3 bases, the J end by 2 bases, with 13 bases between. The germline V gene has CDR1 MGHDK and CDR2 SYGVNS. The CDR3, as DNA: TGTGCCAGCAGTGAGGGGGGAGCCCGCAACTATGGCTACACCTTC. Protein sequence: CASSEGGARNYGYTF.

CDR3 in amino acids: CASSEAGGQFNEKLFF. DNA for the CDR3: TGTGCCAGCAGTGAAGCTGGCGGACAGTTTAATGAAAAACTGTTTTTT. This rearrangement joins TRBV6-1 to TRBJ1-4; possibly TRBD1 for D (6 bases). This CDR3 has 16 amino acids. V shed 0 bases and J shed 4 bases, with 12 bases lying between them. Germline V CDR1 and CDR2: MNHNS, SASEGT.

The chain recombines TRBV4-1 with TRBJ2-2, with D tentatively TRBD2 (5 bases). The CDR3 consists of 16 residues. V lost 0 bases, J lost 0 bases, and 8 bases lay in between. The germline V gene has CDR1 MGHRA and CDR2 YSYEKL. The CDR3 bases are TGCGCCAGCAGCCAAGAGGAGAGGGCGAACACCGGGGAGCTGTTTTTT. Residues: CASSQEERANTGELFF.

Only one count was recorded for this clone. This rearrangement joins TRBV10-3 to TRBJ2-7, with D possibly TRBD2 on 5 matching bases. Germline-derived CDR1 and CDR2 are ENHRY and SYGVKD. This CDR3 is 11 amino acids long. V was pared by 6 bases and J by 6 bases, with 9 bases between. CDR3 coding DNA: TGTGCCATCAGCGGGGAGAGCGAGCAGTACTTC. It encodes CAISGESEQYF.

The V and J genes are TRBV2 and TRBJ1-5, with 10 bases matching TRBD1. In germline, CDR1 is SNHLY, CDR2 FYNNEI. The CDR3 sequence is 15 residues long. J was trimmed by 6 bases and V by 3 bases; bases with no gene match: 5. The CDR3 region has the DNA TGTGCCAGCAGTGAGGACAGGGGGTCGGGTCAGCCCCAGCATTTT. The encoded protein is CASSEDRGSGQPQHF.

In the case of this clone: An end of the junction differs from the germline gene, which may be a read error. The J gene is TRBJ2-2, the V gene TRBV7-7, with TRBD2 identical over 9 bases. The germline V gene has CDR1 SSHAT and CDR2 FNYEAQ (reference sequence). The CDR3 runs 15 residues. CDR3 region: CASSPTSGNTGELFF. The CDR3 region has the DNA TGTGCTAGCAGCCCGACTAGCGGAAACACCGGGGAGCTGTTTTTT. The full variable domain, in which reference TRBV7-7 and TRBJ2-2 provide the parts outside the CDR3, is GAGVSQSPRYKVTKRGQDVTLRCDPISSHATLYWYQQALGQGPEFLTYFNYEAQPDKSGLPSDRFSAERPEGSISTLTIQRTEQRDSAMYRCASSPTSGNTGELFFGEGSRLTVL.

CDR3 in amino acids: CASSYSTGFDGYTF. Written as DNA, the CDR3 is TGTGCCAGCAGCTACTCGACAGGGTTCGATGGCTACACCTTC. The chain links TRBV11-2 to TRBJ1-2, with 7 nucleotides matching TRBD1. Unmatched junction bases numbered 8, after V lost 4 bases and J lost 6 bases. The CDR3 has 14 residues. The V gene's germline CDR1 is SGHAT and CDR2 FQNNGV.

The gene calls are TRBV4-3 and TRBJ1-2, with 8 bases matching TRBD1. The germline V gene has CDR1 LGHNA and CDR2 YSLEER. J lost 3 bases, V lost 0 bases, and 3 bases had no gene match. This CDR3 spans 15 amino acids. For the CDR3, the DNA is TGCGCCAGCAGCCAAGATAGGGGACAGGACTATGGCTACACCTTC. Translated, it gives CASSQDRGQDYGYTF.

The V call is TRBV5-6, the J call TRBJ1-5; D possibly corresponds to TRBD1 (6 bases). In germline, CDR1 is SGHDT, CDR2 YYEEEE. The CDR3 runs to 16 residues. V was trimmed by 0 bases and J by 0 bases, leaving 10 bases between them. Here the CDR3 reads CASSLAGGNSNQPQHF. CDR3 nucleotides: TGTGCCAGCAGCTTGGCTGGGGGCAATAGCAATCAGCCCCAGCATTTT.

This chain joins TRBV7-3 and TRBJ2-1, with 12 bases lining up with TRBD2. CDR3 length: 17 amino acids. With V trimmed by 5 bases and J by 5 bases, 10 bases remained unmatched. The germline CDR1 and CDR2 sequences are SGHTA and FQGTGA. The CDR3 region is CASSLGTSGRPNNEQFF. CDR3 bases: TGTGCCAGCAGCCTCGGGACTAGCGGGCGACCCAACAATGAGCAGTTCTTC.

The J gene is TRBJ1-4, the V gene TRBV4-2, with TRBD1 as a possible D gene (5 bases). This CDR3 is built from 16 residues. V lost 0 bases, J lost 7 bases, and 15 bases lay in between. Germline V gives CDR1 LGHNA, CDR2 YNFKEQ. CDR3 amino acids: CASSQEEGRASEKLFF. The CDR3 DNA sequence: TGTGCCAGCAGCCAAGAGGAGGGCAGGGCTAGTGAAAAACTGTTTTTT.

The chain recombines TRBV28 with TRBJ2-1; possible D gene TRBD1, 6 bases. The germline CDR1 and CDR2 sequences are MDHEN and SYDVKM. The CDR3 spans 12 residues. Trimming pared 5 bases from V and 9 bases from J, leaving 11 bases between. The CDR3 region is CASSLQGGEQFF. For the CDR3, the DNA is TGTGCCAGCAGTCTACAGGGTGGTGAGCAGTTCTTC.

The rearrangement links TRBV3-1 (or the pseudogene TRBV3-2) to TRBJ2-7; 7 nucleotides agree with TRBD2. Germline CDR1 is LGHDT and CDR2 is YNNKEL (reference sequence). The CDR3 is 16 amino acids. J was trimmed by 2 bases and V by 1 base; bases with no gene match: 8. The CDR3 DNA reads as TGTGCCAGCAGCCAAGGCGGGAGAGTAGGTGCCTACGAGCAGTACTTC. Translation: CASSQGGRVGAYEQYF.